This T cell receptor (beta chain) comes out of a study of control samples from healthy donors and cancer patients (dated by TCRdb to between 2020 and 2021). About this clone: The antigen this receptor binds is unknown. Per-base quality was not reported, and no clone a single base away is much larger than it.

The library was made by the immunoSEQ multiplex PCR assay. As stored in TCRdb, this immuneACCESS dataset retains in-frame rearrangements with V and J assigned. A fraction of the clones does not appear; measured against another copy, unresolved V genes explain less than half of the discrepancy, and the remainder lacks a known reason. Within this sample are some 77,000 clones, with roughly 89% of them counted one time only. The ten largest account for approximately 7.6% of the sample. The TCR originated in a woman aged 60-75 years in good health. Sequenced sample: blood.

The DNA reads TGCGCCAGCAGCCAAGTTGTCCCGGACACCTACTCTGGAAACACCATATATTTT. This sequence encodes CASSQVVPDTYSGNTIYF. This chain joins TRBV4-3 to TRBJ1-3, and TRBD1 may be the D gene, going by 5 matching bases. CDR1 LGHNA and CDR2 YSLEER are derived from the germline V gene. V is clipped by 1 base and J by 0 bases, and the sequence between their germline boundaries is 16 bases long. Inclusive of the bounding cysteine and phenylalanine, the CDR3 is 18 residues long. Only CDR3 DNA is held: 54 bases, read in frame from base 1.